A selection of T cell receptor beta chains follows, all from one sample in a study of neurological immune-mediated disorders. TCRdb re-called the 5' RACE reads through MiXCR, storing one row per CDR3 protein. Here the sample spans over 50,000 distinct CDR3 sequences, roughly 4.9% being singletons. The sample was PBMCs. Receptors were obtained from a human donor with multiple sclerosis. The donor label of this sample is uncertain. CDR3s include the opening cysteine and the closing phenylalanine or tryptophan. The D gene is left open where the match is weak. Expanded clones are given a class, and other clones once, few, many or no size at all.

v_gene	abundance	d_gene	j_gene	CDR3aa	CDR3nt
TRBV20-1	many	.	TRBJ2-4	CSARAGGGANIQYF	TGCAGTGCTAGAGCGGGAGGGGGCGCAAACATTCAGTACTTC
TRBV2	many	.	TRBJ2-5	CASSEIGAWGETQYF	TGTGCCAGCAGTGAAATAGGGGCCTGGGGAGAGACCCAGTACTTC
TRBV3-1	many	.	TRBJ2-3	CASSQDRLDTQYF	TGTGCCAGCAGCCAAGATCGACTAGACACGCAGTATTTT
TRBV11-3	many	.	TRBJ1-1	CASSLDGGANTEAFF	TGTGCCAGCAGCTTAGATGGGGGCGCGAACACTGAAGCTTTCTTT
TRBV5-1	many	TRBD1	TRBJ1-5	CASSPSDRFNQPQHF	TGCGCCAGCAGCCCCTCGGACAGGTTCAATCAGCCCCAGCATTTT
TRBV10-3	many	.	TRBJ1-2	CAASGGTPYGYTF	TGTGCGGCCTCGGGGGGGACCCCTTATGGCTACACCTTC
TRBV5-5	many	TRBD1	TRBJ2-7	CASSLGTGGSYEQYF	TGTGCCAGCAGCTTGGGGACAGGGGGCTCCTACGAGCAGTACTTC
TRBV20-1	many	TRBD1	TRBJ1-5	CSARIGTGDGGNQPQHF	TGCAGTGCTAGAATCGGGACAGGGGACGGAGGCAATCAGCCCCAGCATTTT
TRBV6-5	many	.	TRBJ2-7	CASSLTLDSSYEQYF	TGTGCCAGCAGCCTCACCCTGGACAGTTCCTACGAGCAGTACTTC
TRBV5-6	many	TRBD1	TRBJ1-6	CASSLAPTGGSPLHF	TGTGCCAGCAGCTTGGCCCCGACAGGGGGTTCACCCCTCCACTTT
TRBV5-1	many	.	TRBJ1-1	CASSLAGLWEGAFF	TGCGCCAGCAGCTTGGCCGGCCTGTGGGAAGGAGCTTTCTTT
TRBV4-1	many	.	TRBJ2-3	CASSQEFLRESTDTQYF	TGCGCCAGCAGCCAAGAATTTCTCCGGGAAAGCACAGATACGCAGTATTTT
TRBV5-1	many	.	TRBJ2-7	CASSLADNEQYF	TGCGCCAGCAGCTTGGCGGACAACGAGCAGTACTTC
TRBV20-1	many	TRBD1	TRBJ1-2	CSVRGRYGYTF	TGCAGTGTCAGGGGGCGCTATGGCTACACCTTC
TRBV5-6	many	.	TRBJ1-4	CASFPWGGTNEKLFF	TGTGCCAGCTTCCCCTGGGGGGGAACTAATGAAAAACTGTTTTTT
TRBV20-1	many	.	TRBJ2-7	CSAPSIGEMTYEQYF	TGCAGTGCTCCGAGCATTGGGGAAATGACCTACGAGCAGTACTTC
TRBV7-2	many	.	TRBJ2-7	CASRRANLYEQYF	TGTGCCAGCAGACGGGCGAATCTCTACGAGCAGTACTTC
TRBV5-1	many	.	TRBJ2-3	CASSLPGPDTQYF	TGCGCCAGCAGTCTCCCGGGTCCGGATACGCAGTATTTT
TRBV7-9	few	TRBD2	TRBJ2-3	CASSSGGADTQYF	TGTGCCAGCAGCAGCGGGGGGGCGGATACGCAGTATTTT
TRBV5-1	many	.	TRBJ1-4	CASSFRDNDEKLFF	TGCGCCAGCAGTTTCCGGGACAACGATGAAAAACTGTTTTTT
TRBV5-4	.	.	TRBJ1-5	CAAGVENQPQHF	TGTGCAGCTGGAGTGGAAAATCAGCCCCAGCATTTT
TRBV18	many	.	TRBJ1-1	CASSPRWEWDTEAFF	TGTGCCAGCTCACCACGGTGGGAGTGGGACACTGAAGCTTTCTTT
TRBV3-1	many	.	TRBJ1-3	CASSQGSGNTIYF	TGTGCCAGCAGCCAAGGATCAGGAAACACCATATATTTT
TRBV11-2	many	.	TRBJ1-4	CASSPPFIDPSATNEKLFF	TGTGCCAGCAGCCCCCCCTTTATAGACCCGAGCGCAACTAATGAAAAACTGTTTTTT
TRBV12-3/TRBV12-4	many	TRBD2	TRBJ2-2	CASTPLAGGGELFF	TGTGCCAGCACCCCCCTAGCGGGGGGCGGGGAGCTGTTTTTT
TRBV20-1	many	TRBD1	TRBJ1-6	CSARGRGRTNSPLHF	TGCAGTGCTAGGGGCAGGGGGAGGACTAATTCACCCCTCCACTTT
TRBV7-6	few	.	TRBJ2-5	CASSLVPQDQETQYF	TGTGCCAGCAGCTTAGTACCCCAGGACCAAGAGACCCAGTACTTC
TRBV5-1	many	.	TRBJ2-2	CASSFGGAGELFF	TGCGCCAGCAGCTTCGGTGGGGCCGGGGAGCTGTTTTTT
TRBV2	many	.	TRBJ2-7	CASSKTTVGYEQYF	TGTGCCAGCAGTAAGACAACGGTAGGCTACGAGCAGTACTTC
TRBV15	many	TRBD1	TRBJ1-2	CATSTGFRDRGHGYTF	TGTGCCACCAGTACCGGATTCCGGGACAGGGGTCATGGCTACACCTTC
TRBV12-3/TRBV12-4	many	TRBD1	TRBJ2-7	CASSPNGQAYEQYF	TGTGCCAGCAGCCCCAACGGACAGGCCTACGAGCAGTACTTC